Reported below is one T cell receptor (beta chain). No antigen is known for it. The input lacks base qualities; no much larger clone sits a single base away. The data were obtained in a study of blood T cell repertoires in COVID-19 (TCRdb year 2020). The study in broad terms: Collaborator samples came from the United States, Italy and Spain and covered acute and convalescent phases of COVID-19. The repertoires were released in a freely available public database intended as a resource for research on the immune response to SARS-CoV-2. The material from the prospective study consisted of cDNA or gDNA derived from T cells, B-cell-depleted T cells, or PBMCs. Where available, HLA class I and class II types were obtained from metadata supplied by the sample provider rather than from assay-based typing. Nearly every sample came with metadata listing a de-identified subject ID, COVID-19 status, age in years and sex. The samples were drawn from two sources: the first 160 participants of the ongoing ImmuneRACE study, and 950 to 1,500 subjects contributed by 6 global collaborators. The dataset comprised deeply sampled blood TCRbeta repertoires from subjects exposed to, actively infected with, or recovered from COVID-19.

The immunoSEQ Assay, a bias-controlled multiplex PCR, was used to amplify TCRbeta CDR3 regions from genomic DNA. For the original study's pipeline: Within the assay, amplification of reference gene primers was used to estimate how many nucleated cells each sample contained. To quantify the absolute abundance of each unique TCRbeta CDR3 rearrangement, sequence reads were collapsed and filtered. Productive Simpson clonality was computed per sample as the square root of Simpson's diversity index over productive rearrangements. TCRdb stores this immuneACCESS table with in-frame sequences only. Part of the clones is absent; in the studies checked, under half of the shortfall reflects unresolved V genes, and no reason is known for the rest. V, J and clone size are those of that table, while D and trimming were read from the DNA. For this sample there are approximately 60,000 clones; around four fifths appear just once. The ten largest clones add up to 14% to 15% of the sample.

Collaborating institutions collected whole blood in K2EDTA tubes following their own protocols. For TCRbeta analysis, collaborator samples were shipped as frozen whole blood, as isolated PBMCs, or as DNA extracted from either sample type. There are 15 amino acids in the CDR3, from cysteine to phenylalanine inclusive. Only CDR3 DNA remains: 45 bases, in frame from the first base. Per the germline V gene (reference sequence), SGHAT is the CDR1 and FQDESV is the CDR2. After removal of 4 bases from V and 3 bases from J, the junction retains 4 bases not matched to a gene. Points the paper makes about the study in general: Clinical and demographic metadata were provided uncurated, with the amount varying by source and participant.

This TCR was recovered from an elderly man with acute or convalescent COVID-19. Specimen: peripheral blood. The receptor chain draws on TRBV11-1 and TRBJ1-2; 11 nucleotides in the junction match TRBD1. For the CDR3, the sequence is CASSSGQGAYYGYTF. The sequenced DNA is TGTGCCAGCAGCTCCGGACAGGGGGCTTACTATGGCTACACCTTC.